Sequencing of this T cell receptor (beta chain) was carried out in a study of early T cells in non-severe SARS-CoV-2 infection. Points from the study as a whole: Database matching using VDJdb favored anti-spike CD8 responses, with private and CD4 specificities left missing.

MiXCR, applied by TCRdb to the 5' RACE reads, yields one record per CDR3 protein. The sample lists 10,000 to 13,000 distinct CDR3 sequences, around 5% occurring once. The CDR3 contains 16 residues. This clonotype appeared many times. What it binds is not known. J is TRBJ1-5 and V is TRBV21-1; the D call TRBD1 from the table was never checked on the DNA. TRBV21-1 represents a pseudogene. The origin of this receptor is an adult who was a healthcare worker with PCR-confirmed SARS-CoV-2 infection or an uninfected control (not recorded which). The sequencing sample was made of whole blood. The CDR3 DNA sequence: TGTGCCAGCAGCCCCCGGGGGGTAGATAGCAATCAGCCCCAGCATTTT. As protein: CASSPRGVDSNQPQHF.